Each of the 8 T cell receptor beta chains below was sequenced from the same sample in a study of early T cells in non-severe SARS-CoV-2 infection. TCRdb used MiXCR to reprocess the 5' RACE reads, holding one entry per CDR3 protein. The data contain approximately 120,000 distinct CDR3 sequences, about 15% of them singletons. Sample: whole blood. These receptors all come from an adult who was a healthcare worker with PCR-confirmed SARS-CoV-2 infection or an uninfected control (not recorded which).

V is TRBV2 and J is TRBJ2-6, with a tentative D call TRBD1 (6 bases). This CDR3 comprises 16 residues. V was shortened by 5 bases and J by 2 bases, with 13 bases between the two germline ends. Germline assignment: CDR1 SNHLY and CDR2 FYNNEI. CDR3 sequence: CASSYPNRAGANVLTF. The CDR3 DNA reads TGTGCCAGCAGTTACCCTAACAGGGCTGGGGCCAACGTCCTGACTTTC.

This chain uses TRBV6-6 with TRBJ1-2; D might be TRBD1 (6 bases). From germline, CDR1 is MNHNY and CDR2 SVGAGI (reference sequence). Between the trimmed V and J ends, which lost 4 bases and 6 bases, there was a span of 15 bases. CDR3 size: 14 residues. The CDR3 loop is CASSFPSSGDGYTF. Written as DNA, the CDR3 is TGTGCCAGCAGTTTCCCCTCATCAGGGGATGGCTACACCTTC.

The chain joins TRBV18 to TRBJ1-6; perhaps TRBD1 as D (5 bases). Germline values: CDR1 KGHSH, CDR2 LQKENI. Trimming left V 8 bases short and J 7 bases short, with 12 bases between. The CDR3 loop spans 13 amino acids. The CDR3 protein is CASHAGQNSPLHF. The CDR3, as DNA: TGTGCCAGCCACGCTGGACAAAATTCACCCCTCCACTTT.

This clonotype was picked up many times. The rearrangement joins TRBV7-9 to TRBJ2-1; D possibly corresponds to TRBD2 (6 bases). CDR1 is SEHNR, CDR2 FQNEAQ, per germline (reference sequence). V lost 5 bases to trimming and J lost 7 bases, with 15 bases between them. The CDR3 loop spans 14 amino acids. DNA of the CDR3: TGTGCCAGCAGCAAAGGAGGGCCTGGGAATGAGCAGTTCTTC. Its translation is CASSKGGPGNEQFF.

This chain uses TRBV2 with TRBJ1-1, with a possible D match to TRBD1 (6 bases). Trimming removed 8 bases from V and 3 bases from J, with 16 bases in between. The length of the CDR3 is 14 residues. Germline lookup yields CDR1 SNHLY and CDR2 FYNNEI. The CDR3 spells CASEEQGLDTEAFF. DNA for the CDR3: TGTGCCAGCGAGGAACAGGGTTTGGACACTGAAGCTTTCTTT.

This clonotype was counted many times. The CDR3 coding sequence is TGCAGCGTTGTCAAGCTTCTGGGAGAGCAGTTCTTC. Translation: CSVVKLLGEQFF. The J gene is TRBJ2-1, the V gene TRBV29-1; D uncertain. V lost 4 bases and J lost 10, with 14 bases in between. Germline lookup yields CDR1 SQVTM and CDR2 ANQGSEA. The length of the CDR3 is 12 residues.

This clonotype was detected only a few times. CDR3 amino acids: CASSYRDGENSPLHF. The CDR3 nucleotides read TGTGCCAGCAGCTACCGAGACGGAGAGAATTCACCCCTCCACTTT. The chain links TRBV5-5 to TRBJ1-6; the D is unclear. V was shortened by 3 bases and J by 7 bases, with 14 bases between the two germline ends. CDR3 length: 15 residues. Germline V gives CDR1 SGHKS, CDR2 YYEKEE (reference sequence).

CDR3 DNA: TGTGCCAGCAGTTTACCCGGGGAGCTGTTTTTT. Encoded protein: CASSLPGELFF. The chain combines TRBV12-3 or TRBV12-4 with TRBJ2-2; D is unclear. V was clipped by 2 bases and J by 6 bases, with 1 base between them. The CDR3 contains 11 residues.